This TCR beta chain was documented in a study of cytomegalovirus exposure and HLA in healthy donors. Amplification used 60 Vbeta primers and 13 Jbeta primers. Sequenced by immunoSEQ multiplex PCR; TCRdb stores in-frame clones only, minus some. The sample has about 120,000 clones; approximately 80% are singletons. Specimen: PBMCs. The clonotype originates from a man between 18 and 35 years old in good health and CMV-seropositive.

This chain's CDR3 is CASSQETSGSYEQYF. In nucleotides, the CDR3 is TGCGCCAGCAGCCAGGAGACTAGCGGCTCCTACGAGCAGTACTTC. The chain recombines TRBV4-1 with TRBJ2-7; 9 bases agree with TRBD2. CDR1 is MGHRA and CDR2 is YSYEKL in the germline V gene. The CDR3 has 15 residues. The ends lost 3 bases at V and 0 bases at J; junction bases unmatched: 3.